Listed here are 9 T cell receptor beta chains from one sample, sequenced in a study of T cell responses to AZD1222 COVID-19 vaccine. Repertoires were generated with immunoSEQ multiplex PCR, while TCRdb's copy carries only in-frame clones and drops some. The table records about 93,000 clones, over 70% of them present only once. The source was peripheral blood, collected on day 0 of AZD1222 vaccination. The receptors stem from an adult in good health.

The chain combines TRBV19 with TRBJ1-1, with D possibly being TRBD1 (6 bases). Germline CDR1 LNHDA, CDR2 SQIVND (reference sequence). V lost 1 base to trimming and J lost 0 bases, with 9 bases between them. The CDR3 covers 15 residues. The CDR3: CASSIAGHMNTEAFF. The CDR3 region has the DNA TGTGCCAGTAGTATAGCGGGACACATGAACACTGAAGCTTTCTTT.

This sequence joins TRBV2 and TRBJ1-1, with 7 bases identical to TRBD1. CDR3 length: 15 residues. Trimming cost V 0 bases and J 3 bases; bases outside gene matches: 4. The germline V gene encodes CDR1 SNHLY and CDR2 FYNNEI. As DNA, the CDR3 is TGTGCCAGCAGTGAAGCTGGCAGGGGGGACACTGAAGCTTTCTTT. Translating it yields CASSEAGRGDTEAFF.

The CDR3, as DNA: TGTGCCAGCAGTTTATACGGGACAGGGGGCTTAAAAACTGAAGCTTTCTTT. Translation: CASSLYGTGGLKTEAFF. This sequence joins TRBV28 and TRBJ1-1, with 12 bases that match TRBD1. This CDR3 spans 17 amino acids. Germline trimming cut 1 base from V and 5 bases from J; bases unmatched to any gene: 8. Per the germline V gene, CDR1 is MDHEN and CDR2 is SYDVKM.

This rearrangement joins TRBV5-3 to TRBJ2-7, with D tentatively TRBD1 (6 bases). TRBV5-3 falls under the ORF class, with uncertain function. The V end was cut by 6 bases, the J end by 7 bases, with 20 bases between. This CDR3 has 14 residues. The CDR3 is CARIGTPSWGEQYF. In DNA form, the CDR3 reads TGTGCCAGAATAGGGACACCCTCTTGGGGGGAGCAGTACTTC.

The rearrangement uses TRBV25-1 and TRBJ1-2; 9 bases line up with TRBD1. The CDR3 spans 15 residues. Germline V gene sequence: CDR1 MGHDK, CDR2 SYGVNS. V was pared by 3 bases and J by 6 bases, with 8 bases of the junction left unmatched. CDR3 region: CASSEGDREWNGYTF. The CDR3 nucleotides are TGTGCCAGCAGTGAGGGGGACAGGGAGTGGAATGGCTACACCTTC.

The rearrangement joins TRBV5-1 to TRBJ2-1; TRBD2 matches at 8 bases. Germline V lookup: CDR1 SGHRS, CDR2 YFSETQ. Germline trimming cut 4 bases from V and 8 bases from J; bases unmatched to any gene: 8. The CDR3 totals 14 residues. As DNA, the CDR3 is TGCGCCAGCAGCCCGGGAGGGCCCGGTTATGAGCAGTTCTTC. Translation gives CASSPGGPGYEQFF.

V usage is TRBV28 and J usage is TRBJ1-2; tentatively, D is TRBD1 (6 bases). CDR3 length: 15 amino acids. CDR1 MDHEN and CDR2 SYDVKM come from the germline V gene. V lost 6 bases and J 4 bases, leaving 18 bases between the germline ends. The CDR3 is CASRLQGQKLYGYTF. The CDR3 nucleotides read TGTGCCAGCAGGTTGCAAGGACAGAAGCTCTATGGCTACACCTTC.

This rearrangement joins TRBV12-3 or TRBV12-4 to TRBJ1-2, with D hard to call. V shed 3 bases and J shed 4 bases, with 6 bases lying between them. The CDR3 totals 12 residues. The chain's CDR3 is CASSFFSYGYTF. CDR3 DNA sequence: TGTGCCAGCAGTTTTTTTTCCTATGGCTACACCTTC.

The chain links TRBV2 to TRBJ1-4; TRBD1 might be the D (5 bases). This CDR3 contains 15 residues. Germline V gene lookup returns CDR1 SNHLY and CDR2 FYNNEI. V was shortened by 2 bases and J by 7 bases, with 14 bases between the two germline ends. The CDR3, as DNA: TGTGCCAGCAGTGAACTCGCAGGGAGCGGTGAAAAACTGTTTTTT. It yields the protein CASSELAGSGEKLFF.